This TCR beta chain was documented in a study of CD8 T cells in Susac syndrome. The V and J ends lost 6 bases and 7 bases respectively, with 19 bases between them. Germline lookup yields CDR1 SGHTA and CDR2 FQGNSA. The CDR3 is 15 amino acids. The RNA, about 0.45 to 1 ug, was put through reverse transcription using random hexamers. immunoSEQ multiplex PCR amplified TCR beta CDR3 across 54 Vbeta, 13 Jbeta. TCRdb ran MiXCR on the immunoSEQ multiplex PCR reads and lists one entry per CDR3 protein. The sample has 250,000 to 300,000 distinct CDR3 sequences; about 85% are singletons. The source material was CD8+ T cells from PBMCs. J is TRBJ2-1 and V is TRBV7-2; D is perhaps TRBD2 (6 bases). The sequence came from a human donor with multiple sclerosis. CDR3 loop: CASSPYSGPRNEQFF. As DNA, the CDR3 is TGTGCCAGCAGTCCCTACAGCGGGCCTCGGAATGAGCAGTTCTTC.